This T cell receptor beta chain derives from a study of human T cells and chemical hapten exposure. Stated time point: patch test 3, about 24 weeks after DPC sensitization. Treatment here: therapeutic diphenylcyclopropenone sensitization with weekly scalp DPC. This clonotype is labeled medium-sized. Germline CDR1 and CDR2: MDHEN and SYDVKM. The CDR3 has 15 amino acids. The V gene end was trimmed by 6 bases and the J gene end by 0 bases; junction bases not matched to a gene: 5. TCRdb re-analysed the RACE reads in MiXCR, keeping a single row per CDR3 protein. The repertoire includes under 75,000 distinct CDR3 sequences, 11% of them detected once, and 1.4% sits in the top ten.

The starting material was whole blood, obtained in connection with sensitization to the hapten diphenylcyclopropenone (DPC). This chain uses TRBV28 with TRBJ2-1; 7 bases fit TRBD2. The TCR comes from a woman aged 45-65 years with alopecia areata. Some clones in this sample may be carry-over from other donors' samples. The CDR3 DNA sequence: TGTGCCAGCAGCTTGGGGGGGAGCTCCTACAATGAGCAGTTCTTC. This gives the protein CASSLGGSSYNEQFF.